The 23 T cell receptor beta chains in this list originate from one sample, sequenced in a study of T-cell reconstitution after alpha-beta-depleted transplantation in children. Preparation of the TCRbeta library was carried out with unique molecular identifiers. From the PCR reads, TCRdb called clonotypes with MiXCR, one entry per CDR3 protein. Of approximately 800,000 distinct CDR3 sequences detected, roughly 15% appear once; the ten largest clones hold 5%. Sample: PBMCs, mostly from graft donor cells, taken 360 days after TCRalphabeta/CD19-depleted stem cell transplant. These receptors were collected from a male patient younger than 18 who had a stem cell transplant for acute lymphoblastic leukemia, so the T cells may come from the graft donor.

This clonotype was seen more than once but under ten times. The chain recombines TRBV27 with TRBJ2-2; D unresolved. Trimming pared 5 bases from V and 4 bases from J, leaving 11 bases between. CDR3 length equals 14 residues. CDR1 is MNHEY, CDR2 SMNVEV, per germline (reference sequence). The CDR3 region is CASSDTGLTGELFF. The CDR3 DNA reads as TGTGCCAGCAGTGACACGGGCCTCACCGGGGAGCTGTTTTTT.

This clonotype was seen ten or more times. The chain carries TRBV24-1 and TRBJ2-3, with 10 positions matching TRBD2. The CDR3 runs to 18 residues. Germline-derived CDR1 and CDR2 are KGHDR and SFDVKD. V lost 0 bases and J lost 2; bases outside the gene matches: 7. The chain's CDR3 is CATSDLVSLAGSTDTQYF. The CDR3 DNA follows: TGTGCCACCAGTGATTTGGTTTCACTAGCGGGATCCACAGATACGCAGTATTTT.

This clonotype was observed many times. The chain has TRBV10-3 and TRBJ2-5; 8 positions agree with TRBD2. This CDR3 contains 15 residues. V shed 0 bases, J shed 2 bases, and the junction held 2 bases outside the gene matches. Germline CDR1 reads ENHRY; CDR2 reads SYGVKD. CDR3 sequence (DNA): TGTGCCATCAGTGAGTCAATAGCGGGACAAGAGACCCAGTACTTC. It is translated as CAISESIAGQETQYF.

This chain links TRBV5-1 with TRBJ1-2; no definite D call. The germline V and J ends were trimmed by 0 bases and 2 bases, with 11 bases remaining between them. This CDR3 contains 15 residues. Germline CDR1 is SGHRS and CDR2 is YFSETQ. The CDR3, as DNA: TGCGCCAGCAGCTTGGCGGCGGAAACCAACTATGGCTACACCTTC. Translation: CASSLAAETNYGYTF.

The rearrangement links TRBV7-9 to TRBJ2-7, with 8 bases aligning to TRBD2. The germline gives CDR1 SEHNR, CDR2 FQNEAQ (reference sequence). V trimming: 5 bases; J trimming: 1 base; junction bases outside the gene matches: 7. The CDR3 covers 15 residues. CDR3 in DNA: TGTGCCAGCAGCACCTACGGGAGGGCTTCCTACGAGCAGTACTTC. This sequence encodes CASSTYGRASYEQYF.

This clonotype was detected ten times or more. V gene TRBV24-1 combines with J gene TRBJ2-2; 8 nucleotides match TRBD2. The J segment lost 10 bases and the V segment lost 3 bases, leaving 3 bases of the junction unmatched. Looked up from germline, CDR1 is KGHDR and CDR2 is SFDVKD. The CDR3 is 13 amino acids. The CDR3 bases are TGTGCCACCAGTGATCCGGGACTAGAGGAGCTGTTTTTT. Residues: CATSDPGLEELFF.

The chain combines TRBV11-2 with TRBJ2-7, with 12 bases that match TRBD2. Germline-derived CDR1 and CDR2 are SGHAT and FQNNGV. V lost 0 bases to trimming and J lost 0 bases; unmatched junction nucleotides: 9. The CDR3 is 19 residues long. In DNA form, the CDR3 reads TGTGCCAGCAGCTTAGAGGGGGGCCTAGCGGGAGGGCCCTCCTACGAGCAGTACTTC. This sequence encodes CASSLEGGLAGGPSYEQYF.

This clonotype was seen a handful of times. The V gene is TRBV7-3, the J gene TRBJ2-3, with a weak D call TRBD1 (7 bases). The ends were cut back, 5 bases at V and 0 bases at J, with 18 bases in the middle. The CDR3 sequence is 17 residues long. Germline V gene sequence: CDR1 SGHTA, CDR2 FQGTGA. The CDR3 region is CASSLQGGTVSTDTQYF. The CDR3, as DNA: TGTGCCAGCAGCCTGCAAGGAGGGACAGTTAGCACAGATACGCAGTATTTT.

This clonotype was seen more than once but under ten times. The chain combines TRBV7-6 with TRBJ1-4; D perhaps matches TRBD1 (5 bases). With 1 base removed from V and 7 bases from J, the gap between germline ends came to 10 bases. The CDR3 is made up of 14 amino acids. CDR1 and CDR2 from the germline V gene are SGHVS and FNYEAQ. CDR3: CASSLDGGTEKLFF. CDR3 coding DNA: TGTGCCAGCAGCTTAGATGGAGGGACTGAAAAACTGTTTTTT.

V is TRBV12-3 or TRBV12-4 and J is TRBJ1-1; D ambiguous. The CDR3 totals 14 residues. The V end lost 6 bases, the J end lost 8 bases, and 19 bases lay between the germline ends. For the CDR3, the DNA is TGTGCCAGCAGCCGACCCCCTAGCCCCCGAGAAGCTTTCTTT. It encodes CASSRPPSPREAFF.

The chain employs TRBV12-3 or TRBV12-4 and TRBJ2-1; D is ambiguous. The CDR3 length is 11 residues. V was shortened by 7 bases and J by 7 bases, with 8 bases between the two germline ends. This CDR3 reads CASIQWNEQFF. DNA for the CDR3: TGTGCCAGCATTCAATGGAATGAGCAGTTCTTC.

This clonotype has more than one count but fewer than ten. This chain uses TRBV4-1 with TRBJ2-4; TRBD1 agrees at 7 bases. V was clipped by 2 bases and J by 1 base; unmatched bases: 5. The CDR3 spans 16 residues. Germline CDR1 and CDR2: MGHRA and YSYEKL. The CDR3 sequence: CASSQLDRVAKNIQYF. In DNA form, the CDR3 reads TGCGCCAGCAGCCAACTTGACAGGGTGGCCAAAAACATTCAGTACTTC.

There are a few counts of this clonotype. The CDR3 sequence: CASRPGWGYEQYF. The CDR3 nucleotides read TGTGCCAGCAGGCCAGGGTGGGGCTACGAGCAGTACTTC. The chain employs TRBV14 and TRBJ2-7; maybe TRBD1 (5 bases). V was cut by 6 bases and J by 3 bases, with 12 bases left in between. The CDR3 covers 13 residues. Germline lookup yields CDR1 SGHDN and CDR2 FVKESK.

This clonotype was observed a few times. V usage is TRBV9 and J usage is TRBJ2-1; D gene ambiguous. The CDR3 contains 12 residues. V was clipped by 1 base and J by 7 bases, with 6 bases between them. CDR1 and CDR2 (germline): SGDLS, YYNGEE. CDR3 loop: CASSVYGNEQFF. The CDR3 DNA is TGTGCCAGCAGCGTATATGGGAATGAGCAGTTCTTC.

In this sample, this clonotype turned up a few times. The rearrangement joins TRBV5-1 to TRBJ1-6; D is possibly TRBD1 (6 bases). V was cut by 4 bases and J by 12 bases, with 11 bases left in between. The CDR3 extends over 12 amino acids. CDR1 and CDR2 (germline): SGHRS, YFSETQ. CDR3 amino acids: CASSLLQGPLHF. The DNA for the CDR3 is TGCGCCAGCAGCCTCCTACAGGGACCCCTCCACTTT.

The sample holds a few counts of this clonotype. The gene calls are TRBV5-1 and TRBJ2-7, with TRBD2 matching over 10 bases. J lost 0 bases, V lost 7 bases, and 7 bases had no gene match. The CDR3 consists of 15 residues. Per the germline V gene, CDR1 is SGHRS and CDR2 is YFSETQ. This CDR3 is CASRTGTSVSYEQYF. The CDR3 bases are TGCGCCAGCCGAACCGGGACTAGCGTCTCCTACGAGCAGTACTTC. Full variable domain (missing parts from reference TRBV5-1 and TRBJ2-7): KAGVTQTPRYLIKTRGQQVTLSCSPISGHRSVSWYQQTPGQGLQFLFEYFSETQRNKGNFPGRFSGRQFSNSRSEMNVSTLELGDSALYLCASRTGTSVSYEQYFGPGTRLTVT.

This clonotype appeared a few times. CDR3 DNA sequence: TGTGCCAGCAGTGGCTTGGGACAGGAGTCTTACTTC. Amino acid sequence: CASSGLGQESYF. This sequence joins TRBV2 and TRBJ2-7; 8 bases agree with TRBD1. Trimming cost V 4 bases and J 13 bases; bases outside gene matches: 9. The CDR3 is 12 residues long. Germline V CDR1 and CDR2: SNHLY, FYNNEI.

The chain has TRBV5-1 and TRBJ2-7; 10 nucleotides match TRBD2. Germline V gene data show CDR1 as SGHRS and CDR2 as YFSETQ. V lost 5 bases and J lost 7; bases outside the gene matches: 15. The CDR3 has 16 amino acids. The chain's CDR3 is CASSQGASGRYLEQYF. As DNA, the CDR3 is TGCGCCAGCAGTCAGGGTGCTAGCGGGAGATATCTAGAGCAGTACTTC.

This clonotype was counted a few times. This chain uses TRBV7-6 with TRBJ2-1; 7 nucleotides line up with TRBD1. Germline V gene lookup returns CDR1 SGHVS and CDR2 FNYEAQ. V gave up 2 bases and J gave up 9 bases; unmatched junction bases: 4. This CDR3 is built from 13 residues. The CDR3: CASSLFWDSEQFF. The CDR3, as DNA: TGTGCCAGCAGCTTATTTTGGGACAGTGAGCAGTTCTTC. Complete variable domain (other parts from reference TRBV7-6 and TRBJ2-1): GAGVSQSPRYKVTKRGQDVALRCDPISGHVSLYWYRQALGQGPEFLTYFNYEAQQDKSGLPNDRFSAERPEGSISTLTIQRTEQRDSAMYRCASSLFWDSEQFFGPGTRLTVL.

This clonotype was picked up a small number of times. V usage is TRBV12-3 or TRBV12-4 and J usage is TRBJ2-7, with 7 bases that match TRBD1. V lost 9 bases and J lost 1; bases outside the gene matches: 12. The CDR3 covers 15 residues. The CDR3 DNA follows: TGTGCCAGAAGCGGCCCTGCGGACAGGTCCTACGAGCAGTACTTC. Amino acid sequence: CARSGPADRSYEQYF.

The chain combines TRBV12-3 or TRBV12-4 with TRBJ2-7; D ambiguous. The V end was cut by 1 base, the J end by 3 bases, with 13 bases between. The CDR3 contains 15 residues. The CDR3 nucleotides are TGTGCCAGCAGTTTAGAGACACCCCCTAACTACGAGCAGTACTTC. It specifies CASSLETPPNYEQYF.

This clonotype was seen many times. The CDR3 is CSAFGPTAGELFF. CDR3 DNA: TGCAGCGCCTTCGGACCCACCGCCGGGGAGCTGTTTTTT. The V gene is TRBV29-1, the J gene TRBJ2-2; D unclear. The germline V and J ends were trimmed by 7 bases and 6 bases, with 15 bases remaining between them. The germline CDR1 and CDR2 sequences are SQVTM and ANQGSEA. The CDR3 loop spans 13 amino acids.

This clonotype was observed many times. The chain combines TRBV5-1 with TRBJ2-1; 11 bases line up with TRBD2. J gave up 8 bases and V 0 bases, and 19 bases lay outside the gene matches. Germline V gives CDR1 SGHRS, CDR2 YFSETQ. The CDR3 runs to 20 residues. CDR3 protein: CASSLAQLRLAGWGRDEQFF. The DNA for the CDR3 is TGCGCCAGCAGCTTGGCCCAACTTCGACTAGCGGGGTGGGGTCGGGATGAGCAGTTCTTC.